These 18 T cell receptor beta chains share one sample of origin, sequenced in a study of shared clonotypes between healthy human individuals. The data were produced by immunoSEQ multiplex PCR, yet TCRdb's version contains in-frame clones alone and is incomplete. The sample lists 1.4 million or so clones, about 98.5% occurring once. Sequences were obtained from naive CD4+ T cells sorted from blood. The sample's subset: CD45RA+ positively selected. The receptors here all came from a man aged 25-45 years in good health.

In this sample, this clone turned up once. V usage is TRBV30 and J usage is TRBJ1-5, with 8 bases fitting TRBD1. Germline V gene lookup returns CDR1 GTSNPN and CDR2 SVGIG (reference sequence). V shed 5 bases and J 1 base; nucleotides not matched to a gene: 4. The CDR3 is 14 residues long. The CDR3 here is CAWASGGSNQPQHF. CDR3 in DNA: TGTGCCTGGGCATCAGGGGGCAGCAATCAGCCCCAGCATTTT.

About this clone itself: Other DNA sequences in this specimen translate into the identical CDR3. The chain uses TRBV5-1 and TRBJ1-2; D unclear. CDR3 size: 13 residues. CDR1 SGHRS and CDR2 YFSETQ come from the germline V gene. Trimming shortened V by 0 bases and J by 7 bases, and 10 bases separated the two germline ends. As DNA, the CDR3 is TGCGCCAGCAGCTTGGAGGGAGTTTCTGGCTACACCTTC. Its protein is CASSLEGVSGYTF. Full variable domain (missing parts from reference TRBV5-1 and TRBJ1-2): KAGVTQTPRYLIKTRGQQVTLSCSPISGHRSVSWYQQTPGQGLQFLFEYFSETQRNKGNFPGRFSGRQFSNSRSEMNVSTLELGDSALYLCASSLEGVSGYTFGSGTRLTVV.

This rearrangement joins TRBV2 to TRBJ1-1; TRBD1 might be the D (5 bases). Per the germline V gene, CDR1 is SNHLY and CDR2 is FYNNEI. Deletions cut 0 bases from V and 0 bases from J, with 11 bases between. The CDR3 runs to 16 residues. CDR3 DNA: TGTGCCAGCAGTGAAGCCAGGGCCCACATGAACACTGAAGCTTTCTTT. Its protein product is CASSEARAHMNTEAFF.

This clone was seen once. V usage is TRBV5-1 and J usage is TRBJ2-3; 7 bases match TRBD2. V shed 2 bases, J shed 1 base, and the junction held 4 bases outside the gene matches. The length of the CDR3 is 15 residues. Looked up from germline, CDR1 is SGHRS and CDR2 is YFSETQ. The CDR3 bases are TGCGCCAGCAGCTTACAAAGCGGGGGCACAGATACGCAGTATTTT. Translating gives CASSLQSGGTDTQYF.

This chain joins TRBV30 and TRBJ1-5, with 8 nucleotides matching TRBD1. Germline V gives CDR1 GTSNPN, CDR2 SVGIG (reference sequence). The junction had 5 bases not matched to a gene; V was cut back by 8 bases and J by 2 bases. This CDR3 comprises 13 residues. The CDR3 loop is CARDRGGNQPQHF. DNA of the CDR3: TGTGCCCGTGACAGGGGTGGCAATCAGCCCCAGCATTTT.

The chain combines TRBV18 with TRBJ1-5; possibly TRBD1 for D (5 bases). Trimming left V 3 bases short and J 9 bases short, with 15 bases between. This CDR3 has 14 residues. Germline values: CDR1 KGHSH, CDR2 LQKENI. CDR3 sequence: CASSPLRGIAPQHF. In DNA, the CDR3 is TGTGCCAGCTCACCTTTGAGGGGAATCGCGCCCCAGCATTTT.

This chain uses TRBV7-6 with TRBJ2-3; D is possibly TRBD1 (6 bases). The CDR3 extends over 16 amino acids. The V end was cut by 5 bases, the J end by 3 bases, with 18 bases between. CDR1 and CDR2 from the germline V gene are SGHVS and FNYEAQ. The DNA for the CDR3 is TGTGCCAGCAGCCGCAGAAACAGGGTTACGACAGATACGCAGTATTTT. Amino acid sequence: CASSRRNRVTTDTQYF.

The chain has TRBV6-1 and TRBJ2-1; 7 bases match TRBD1. CDR1 and CDR2 from the germline V gene are MNHNS and SASEGT. The CDR3 sequence is 15 residues long. J was trimmed by 5 bases and V by 4 bases; bases with no gene match: 8. CDR3 protein: CASSALPGTDNEQFF. DNA for the CDR3: TGTGCCAGCAGTGCACTACCCGGGACAGACAATGAGCAGTTCTTC.

The rearrangement links TRBV15 to TRBJ2-2; D gene unclear. Germline values: CDR1 LNHNV, CDR2 YYDKDF (reference sequence). CDR3 size: 14 residues. Trimming shortened V by 0 bases and J by 2 bases, and 4 bases separated the two germline ends. Here the CDR3 DNA reads TGTGCCACCAGCAGAGAATTAAACACCGGGGAGCTGTTTTTT. Its protein is CATSRELNTGELFF.

V is TRBV7-2 and J is TRBJ2-7; 9 bases match TRBD2. Trimming took 5 bases from V and 6 from J; bases not matched to a gene: 11. The CDR3 runs 15 residues. Germline V lookup: CDR1 SGHTA, CDR2 FQGNSA. The CDR3 reads CASSRGVRAGGEQYF. The CDR3 region has the DNA TGTGCCAGCAGCCGTGGAGTACGAGCGGGAGGCGAGCAGTACTTC.

This sequence joins TRBV9 and TRBJ2-1, with 8 nucleotides matching TRBD2. From germline, CDR1 is SGDLS and CDR2 YYNGEE. The CDR3 is 15 amino acids. Germline trimming cut 3 bases from V and 15 bases from J; bases unmatched to any gene: 17. The CDR3 nucleotides are TGTGCCAGCAGCGCAACCGGGACTAGTCCTCCCGAGGTGTTCTTC. Its translation: CASSATGTSPPEVFF.

The chain employs TRBV5-1 and TRBJ2-7; weak D call: TRBD2 (6 bases). Germline V gene lookup returns CDR1 SGHRS and CDR2 YFSETQ. The CDR3 runs 15 residues. Trimming removed 4 bases at V and 2 bases at J, with 16 bases between. CDR3 region: CASSTTGGSAYEQYF. DNA of the CDR3: TGCGCCAGCAGCACGACCGGGGGTAGCGCCTACGAGCAGTACTTC.

The chain couples TRBV14 to TRBJ1-4, with D uncertain. There are 11 residues in the CDR3. V lost 4 bases and J 7 bases, leaving 4 bases between the germline ends. Germline values: CDR1 SGHDN, CDR2 FVKESK. CDR3 bases: TGTGCCAGCAGCCGCTTTGAAAAACTGTTTTTT. It specifies CASSRFEKLFF. Full variable domain (remainder filled in from reference TRBV14 and TRBJ1-4): EAGVTQFPSHSVIEKGQTVTLRCDPISGHDNLYWYRRVMGKEIKFLLHFVKESKQDESGMPNNRFLAERTGGTYSTLKVQPAELEDSGVYFCASSRFEKLFFGSGTQLSVL.

CDR3 sequence: CASSPGTSGRHNEQFF. The CDR3 DNA is TGTGCCAGCAGCCCCGGGACTAGCGGGAGACACAATGAGCAGTTCTTC. The chain is built from TRBV11-2 and TRBJ2-1; 14 bases align to TRBD2. J gave up 5 bases and V 5 bases, and 5 bases lay outside the gene matches. The CDR3 covers 16 residues. Germline V gene lookup returns CDR1 SGHAT and CDR2 FQNNGV.

The chain couples TRBV11-2 to TRBJ2-1, with D perhaps matching TRBD2 (6 bases). The CDR3 consists of 11 residues. CDR1 and CDR2 (germline): SGHAT, FQNNGV. The V gene lost 11 bases and the J gene lost 5 bases, with 10 bases spanning the gap. CDR3 coding DNA: TGTGCCGTTTCGGGGGACAATGAGCAGTTCTTC. Its protein is CAVSGDNEQFF.

The V and J genes are TRBV12-2 and TRBJ2-5; the table's D call, TRBD1, was not checked against the DNA. TRBV12-2 represents a pseudogene. CDR3 size: 14 residues. The CDR3 loop reads CASRSRVPQETQYF. The DNA for the CDR3 is TGTGCAAGTCGCTCCAGGGTCCCACAAGAGACCCAGTACTTC.

The CDR3 DNA follows: TGTGCCAGCACCACTTCCGAAGTGACCCAGTACTTC. This sequence encodes CASTTSEVTQYF. The rearrangement uses TRBV28 and TRBJ2-5; D remains unclear. Germline CDR1 MDHEN, CDR2 SYDVKM. V dropped 7 bases and J dropped 7 bases, with 13 bases sitting between them. CDR3 length equals 12 residues.

The V gene is TRBV7-8, the J gene TRBJ2-5; perhaps TRBD1 as D (6 bases). CDR1 and CDR2 (germline): SGHVS, FQNEAQ. CDR3 size: 13 residues. The V and J ends lost 5 bases and 6 bases respectively, with 13 bases between them. CDR3 protein: CASSAGTPQTQYF. The CDR3 nucleotides are TGTGCCAGCAGCGCCGGGACACCCCAGACCCAGTACTTC.